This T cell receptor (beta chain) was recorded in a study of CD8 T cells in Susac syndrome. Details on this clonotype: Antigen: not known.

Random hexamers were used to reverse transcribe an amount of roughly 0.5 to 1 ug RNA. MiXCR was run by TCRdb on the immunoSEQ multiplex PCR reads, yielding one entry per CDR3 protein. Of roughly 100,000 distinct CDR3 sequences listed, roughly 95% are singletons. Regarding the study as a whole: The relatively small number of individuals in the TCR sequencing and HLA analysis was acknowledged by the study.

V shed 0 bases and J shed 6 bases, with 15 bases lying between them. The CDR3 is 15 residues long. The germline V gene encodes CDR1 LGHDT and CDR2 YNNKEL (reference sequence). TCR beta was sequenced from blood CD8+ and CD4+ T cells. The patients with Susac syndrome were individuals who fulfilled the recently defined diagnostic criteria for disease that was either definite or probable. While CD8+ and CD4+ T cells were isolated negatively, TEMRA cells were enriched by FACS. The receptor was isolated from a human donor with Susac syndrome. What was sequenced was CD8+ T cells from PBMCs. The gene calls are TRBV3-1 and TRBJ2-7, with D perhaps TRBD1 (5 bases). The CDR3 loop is CASSQDRVGSLEQYF. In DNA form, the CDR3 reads TGTGCCAGCAGCCAAGACAGGGTCGGATCGCTCGAGCAGTACTTC.